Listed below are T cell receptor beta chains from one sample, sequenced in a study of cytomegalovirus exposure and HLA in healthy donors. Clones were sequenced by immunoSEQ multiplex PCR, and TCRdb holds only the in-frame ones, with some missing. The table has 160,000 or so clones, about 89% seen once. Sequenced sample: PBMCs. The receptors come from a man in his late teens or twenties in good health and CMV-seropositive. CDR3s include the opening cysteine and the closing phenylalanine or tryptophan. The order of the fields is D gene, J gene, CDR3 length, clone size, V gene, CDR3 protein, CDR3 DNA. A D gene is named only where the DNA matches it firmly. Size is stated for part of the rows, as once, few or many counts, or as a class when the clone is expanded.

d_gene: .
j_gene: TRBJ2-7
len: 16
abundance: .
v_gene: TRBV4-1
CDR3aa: CASSERQTGGSYEQYF
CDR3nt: TGCGCCAGCAGCGAAAGACAGACAGGAGGATCCTACGAGCAGTACTTC

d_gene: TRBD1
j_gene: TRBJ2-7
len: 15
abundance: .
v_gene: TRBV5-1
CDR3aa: CASSRTGEPVDEQYF
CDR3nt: TGCGCCAGCAGCAGAACAGGGGAGCCGGTCGACGAGCAGTACTTC

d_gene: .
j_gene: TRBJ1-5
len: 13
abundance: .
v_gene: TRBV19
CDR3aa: CASSSQGNQPQHF
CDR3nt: TGTGCCAGTAGTAGCCAGGGCAATCAGCCCCAGCATTTT

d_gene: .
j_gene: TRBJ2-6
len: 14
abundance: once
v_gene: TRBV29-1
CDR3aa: CSVYGSAGANVLTF
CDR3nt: TGCAGCGTTTACGGTTCGGCTGGGGCCAACGTCCTGACTTTC

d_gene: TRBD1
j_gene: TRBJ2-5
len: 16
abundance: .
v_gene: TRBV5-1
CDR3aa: CASSLVGTGGGETQYF
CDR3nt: TGCGCCAGCAGCTTGGTGGGGACAGGGGGCGGAGAGACCCAGTACTTC

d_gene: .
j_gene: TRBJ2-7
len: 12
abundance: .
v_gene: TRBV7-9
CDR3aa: CASSAEGDEQYF
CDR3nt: TGTGCCAGCAGCGCTGAGGGGGACGAGCAGTACTTC

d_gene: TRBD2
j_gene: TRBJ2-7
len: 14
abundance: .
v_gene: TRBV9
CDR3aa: CASSVGAGGSEQYF
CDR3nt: TGTGCCAGCAGCGTAGGGGCGGGGGGGAGCGAGCAGTACTTC

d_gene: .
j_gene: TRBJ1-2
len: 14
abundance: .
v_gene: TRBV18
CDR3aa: CASSPPTVTYGYTF
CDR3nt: TGTGCCAGCTCACCGCCGACAGTTACCTATGGCTACACCTTC

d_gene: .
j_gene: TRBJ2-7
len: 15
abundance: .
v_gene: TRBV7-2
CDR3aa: CASSPLGRQAYEQYF
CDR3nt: TGTGCCAGCAGCCCCCTCGGGAGACAAGCCTACGAGCAGTACTTC

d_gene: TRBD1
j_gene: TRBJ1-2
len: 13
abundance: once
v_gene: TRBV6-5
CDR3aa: CASRTGLGGGYTF
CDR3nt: TGTGCCAGCAGGACAGGGTTGGGCGGCGGGTACACCTTC

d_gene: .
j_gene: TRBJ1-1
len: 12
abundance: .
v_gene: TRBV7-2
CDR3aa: CASNGGRTEAFF
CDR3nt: TGTGCCAGCAACGGGGGAAGAACTGAAGCTTTCTTT

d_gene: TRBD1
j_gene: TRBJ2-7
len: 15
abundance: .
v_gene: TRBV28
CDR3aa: CASSLIRDRAYEQYF
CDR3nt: TGTGCCAGCAGCCTCATCCGGGACAGGGCCTACGAGCAGTACTTC

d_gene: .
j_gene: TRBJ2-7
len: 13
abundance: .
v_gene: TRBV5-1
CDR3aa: CASSFGSGYEQYF
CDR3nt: TGCGCCAGCAGCTTCGGTAGCGGCTACGAGCAGTACTTC

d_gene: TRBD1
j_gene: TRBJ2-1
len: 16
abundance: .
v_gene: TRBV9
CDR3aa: CASSARQGAKYNEQFF
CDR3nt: TGTGCCAGCAGCGCAAGACAGGGGGCCAAATACAATGAGCAGTTCTTC

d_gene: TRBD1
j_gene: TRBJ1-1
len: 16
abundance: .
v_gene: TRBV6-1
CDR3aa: CASSEMTGAGNTEAFF
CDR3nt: TGTGCCAGCAGTGAGATGACAGGGGCCGGGAACACTGAAGCTTTCTTT

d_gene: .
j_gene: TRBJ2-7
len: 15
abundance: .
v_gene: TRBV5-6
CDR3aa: CASSDTGELGYEQYF
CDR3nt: TGTGCCAGCAGCGATACAGGAGAGCTCGGCTACGAGCAGTACTTC

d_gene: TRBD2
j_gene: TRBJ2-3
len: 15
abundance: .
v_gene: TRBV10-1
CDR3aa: CASLRLAGATDTQYF
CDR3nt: TGCGCCAGCCTACGCTTAGCGGGAGCCACAGATACGCAGTATTTT

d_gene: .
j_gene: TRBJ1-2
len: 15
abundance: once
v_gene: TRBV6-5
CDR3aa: CASSYSGLMNYGYTF
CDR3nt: TGTGCCAGCAGTTACTCCGGACTGATGAACTATGGCTACACCTTC

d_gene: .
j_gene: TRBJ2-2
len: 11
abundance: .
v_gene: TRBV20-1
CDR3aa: CSASVPGELFF
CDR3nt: TGCAGTGCTAGCGTCCCCGGGGAGCTGTTTTTT

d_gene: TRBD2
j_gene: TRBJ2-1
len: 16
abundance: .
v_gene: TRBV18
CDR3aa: CASSVIAGGPSDEQFF
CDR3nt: TGTGCCAGCTCAGTCATAGCGGGGGGGCCTTCAGATGAGCAGTTCTTC

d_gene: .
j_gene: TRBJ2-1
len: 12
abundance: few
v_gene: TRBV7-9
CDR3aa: CASSLALGEQFF
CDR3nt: TGTGCCAGCAGCTTAGCGCTAGGTGAGCAGTTCTTC

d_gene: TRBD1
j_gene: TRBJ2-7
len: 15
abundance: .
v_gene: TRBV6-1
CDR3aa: CASSEGTGISYEQYF
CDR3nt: TGTGCCAGCAGTGAAGGGACAGGCATCTCCTACGAGCAGTACTTC

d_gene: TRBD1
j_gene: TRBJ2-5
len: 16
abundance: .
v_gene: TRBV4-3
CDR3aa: CASSQGAGLGGETQYF
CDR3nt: TGCGCCAGCAGCCAGGGGGCCGGCCTAGGGGGCGAGACCCAGTACTTC

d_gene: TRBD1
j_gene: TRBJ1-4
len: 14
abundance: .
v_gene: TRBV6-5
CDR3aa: CASRGQGLSEKLFF
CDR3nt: TGTGCCAGCAGGGGACAGGGGCTAAGTGAAAAACTGTTTTTT

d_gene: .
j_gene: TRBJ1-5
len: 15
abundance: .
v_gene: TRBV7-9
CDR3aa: CASSLAAGINQPQHF
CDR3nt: TGTGCCAGCAGCTTAGCGGCGGGGATCAATCAGCCCCAGCATTTT

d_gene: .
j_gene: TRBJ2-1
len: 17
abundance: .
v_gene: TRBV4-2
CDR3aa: CASSQGPRWLDSGEQFF
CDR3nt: TGTGCCAGCAGCCAAGGTCCGAGGTGGCTCGACTCCGGTGAGCAGTTCTTC

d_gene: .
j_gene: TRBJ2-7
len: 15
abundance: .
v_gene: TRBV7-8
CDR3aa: CASSPLGRANYEQYF
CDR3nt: TGTGCCAGCAGCCCGCTAGGAAGAGCGAACTACGAGCAGTACTTC

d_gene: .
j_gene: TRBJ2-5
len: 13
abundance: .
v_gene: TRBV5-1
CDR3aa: CASSYRDQETQYF
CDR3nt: TGCGCCAGCAGCTACCGGGACCAAGAGACCCAGTACTTC

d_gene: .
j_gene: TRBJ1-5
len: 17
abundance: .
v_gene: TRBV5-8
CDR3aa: CASSLAGHTNSNQPQHF
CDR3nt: TGTGCCAGCAGCTTGGCAGGACACACAAATAGCAATCAGCCCCAGCATTTT

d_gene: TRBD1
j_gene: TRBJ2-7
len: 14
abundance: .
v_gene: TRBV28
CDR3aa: CASSGGQVRYEQYF
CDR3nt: TGTGCCAGCAGTGGAGGACAGGTTCGCTACGAGCAGTACTTC